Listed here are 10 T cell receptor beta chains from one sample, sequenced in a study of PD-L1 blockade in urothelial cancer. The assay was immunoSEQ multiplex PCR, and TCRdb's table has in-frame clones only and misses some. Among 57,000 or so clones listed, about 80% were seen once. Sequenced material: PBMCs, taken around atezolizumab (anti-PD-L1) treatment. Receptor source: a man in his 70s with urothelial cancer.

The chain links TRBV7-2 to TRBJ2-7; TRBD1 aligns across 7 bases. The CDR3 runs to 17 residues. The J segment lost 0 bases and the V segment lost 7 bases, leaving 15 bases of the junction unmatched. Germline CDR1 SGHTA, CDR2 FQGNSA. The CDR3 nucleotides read TGTGCCAGCACTCCAGAGGCCGGGACAGATATCTCCTACGAGCAGTACTTC. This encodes CASTPEAGTDISYEQYF.

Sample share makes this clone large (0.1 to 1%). The CDR3 loop reads CASSQVGSSDTQYF. DNA of the CDR3: TGCGCCAGCAGCCAAGTCGGGAGCTCAGATACGCAGTATTTT. The V call is TRBV4-1, the J call TRBJ2-3; tentatively, D is TRBD2 (6 bases). In germline, CDR1 is MGHRA, CDR2 YSYEKL. The CDR3 consists of 14 residues. V was pared by 1 base and J by 4 bases, with 9 bases between.

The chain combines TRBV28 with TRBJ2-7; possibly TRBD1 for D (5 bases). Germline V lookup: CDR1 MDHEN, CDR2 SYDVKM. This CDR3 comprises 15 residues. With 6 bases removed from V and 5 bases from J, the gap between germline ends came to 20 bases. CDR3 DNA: TGTGCCAGCAGCTCCCCTGGGGCCGTTCTGGACGAGCAGTACTTC. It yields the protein CASSSPGAVLDEQYF.

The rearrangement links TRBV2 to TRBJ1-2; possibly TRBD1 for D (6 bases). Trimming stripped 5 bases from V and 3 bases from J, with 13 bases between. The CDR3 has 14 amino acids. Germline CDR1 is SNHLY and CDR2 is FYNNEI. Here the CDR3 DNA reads TGTGCCAGCAGTCAAACCCAGGGGTACTATGGCTACACCTTC. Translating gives CASSQTQGYYGYTF.

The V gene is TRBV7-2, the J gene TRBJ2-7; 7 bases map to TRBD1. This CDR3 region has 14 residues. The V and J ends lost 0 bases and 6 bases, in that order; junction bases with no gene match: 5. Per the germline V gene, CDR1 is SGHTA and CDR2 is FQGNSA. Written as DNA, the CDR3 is TGTGCCAGCAGCTTAGCATTAGGGGGCGCCGAGCAGTACTTC. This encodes CASSLALGGAEQYF. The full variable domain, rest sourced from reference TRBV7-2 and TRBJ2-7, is GAGVSQSPSNKVTEKGKDVELRCDPISGHTALYWYRQSLGQGLEFLIYFQGNSAPDKSGLPSDRFSAERTGGSVSTLTIQRTQQEDSAVYLCASSLALGGAEQYFGPGTRLTVT.

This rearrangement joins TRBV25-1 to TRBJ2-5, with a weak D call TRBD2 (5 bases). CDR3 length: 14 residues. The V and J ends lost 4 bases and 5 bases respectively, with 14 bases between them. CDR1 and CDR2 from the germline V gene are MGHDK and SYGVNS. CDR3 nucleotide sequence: TGTGCCAGCAGTGCAGGAGCGGATGCGGAGACCCAGTACTTC. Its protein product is CASSAGADAETQYF.

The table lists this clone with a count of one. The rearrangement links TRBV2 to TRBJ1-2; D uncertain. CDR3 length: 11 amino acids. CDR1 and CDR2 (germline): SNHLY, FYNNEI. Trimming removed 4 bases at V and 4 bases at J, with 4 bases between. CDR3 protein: CASSAFYGYTF. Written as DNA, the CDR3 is TGTGCCAGCAGTGCTTTCTATGGCTACACCTTC.

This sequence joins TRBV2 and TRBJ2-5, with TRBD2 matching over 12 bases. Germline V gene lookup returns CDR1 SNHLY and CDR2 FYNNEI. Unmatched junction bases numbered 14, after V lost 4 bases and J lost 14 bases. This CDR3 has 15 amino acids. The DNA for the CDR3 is TGTGCCAGCAGTGGGCGACTAGCGGGAGAAGGGGTGGGTTACTTC. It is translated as CASSGRLAGEGVGYF.

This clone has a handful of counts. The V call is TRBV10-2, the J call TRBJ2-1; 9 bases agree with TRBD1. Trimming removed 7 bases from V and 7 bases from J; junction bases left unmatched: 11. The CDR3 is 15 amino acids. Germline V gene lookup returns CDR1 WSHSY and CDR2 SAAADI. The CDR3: CASKGGGQGRNEQFF. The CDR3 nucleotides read TGCGCCAGCAAGGGAGGGGGACAGGGCCGGAATGAGCAGTTCTTC.

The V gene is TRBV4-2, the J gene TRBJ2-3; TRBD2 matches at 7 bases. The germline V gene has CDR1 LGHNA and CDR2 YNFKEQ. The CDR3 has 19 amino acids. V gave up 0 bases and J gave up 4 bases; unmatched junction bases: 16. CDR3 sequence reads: CASSQEGFWGGSRADTQYF. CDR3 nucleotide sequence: TGTGCCAGCAGCCAAGAGGGGTTTTGGGGCGGGAGTAGGGCAGATACGCAGTATTTT.